This TCR beta chain was sequenced for a study of blood T cells in healthy people across ages. This clonotype was detected only a few times. A second PCR, run for roughly 7 to 11 cycles, used a sample-barcoded 5' primer plus a J-beta primer mix. MiXCR, run by TCRdb on the 5' RACE reads, gives a single entry per CDR3 protein. Seen here are roughly 500,000 distinct CDR3 sequences, 25% to 30% observed once, and the top ten hold about 18%. Germline CDR1 SGDLS, CDR2 YYNGEE. The V end was cut by 5 bases, the J end by 6 bases, with 14 bases between. The CDR3 consists of 14 residues. The TCR was taken from a woman between 70 and 85 years old in good health. The V and J genes are TRBV9 and TRBJ2-2; the D gene is possibly TRBD2 (6 bases). Sample: blood. Written as DNA, the CDR3 is TGTGCCAGCAGTGATATACGGGGGTCCGGGGAGCTGTTTTTT. Translation gives CASSDIRGSGELFF.